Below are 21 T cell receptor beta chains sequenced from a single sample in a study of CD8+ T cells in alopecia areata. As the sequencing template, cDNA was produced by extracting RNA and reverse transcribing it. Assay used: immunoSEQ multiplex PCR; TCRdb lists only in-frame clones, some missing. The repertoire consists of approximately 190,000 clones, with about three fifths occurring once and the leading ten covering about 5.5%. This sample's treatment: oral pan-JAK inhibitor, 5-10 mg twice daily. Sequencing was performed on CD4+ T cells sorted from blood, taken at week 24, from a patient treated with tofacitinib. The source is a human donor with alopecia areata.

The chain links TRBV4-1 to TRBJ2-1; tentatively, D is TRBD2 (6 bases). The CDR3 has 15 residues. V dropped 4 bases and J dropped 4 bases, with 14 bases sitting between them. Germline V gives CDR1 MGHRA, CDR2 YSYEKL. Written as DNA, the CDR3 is TGCGCCAGCAGCCCTCGGGTAGCGGAATACAATGAGCAGTTCTTC. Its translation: CASSPRVAEYNEQFF.

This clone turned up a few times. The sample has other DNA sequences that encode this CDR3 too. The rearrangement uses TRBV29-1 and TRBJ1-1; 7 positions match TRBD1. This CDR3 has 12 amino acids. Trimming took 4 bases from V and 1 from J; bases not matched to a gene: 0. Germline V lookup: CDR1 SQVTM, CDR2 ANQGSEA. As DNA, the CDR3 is TGCAGCGTTGGACAGGGGAACACTGAAGCTTTCTTT. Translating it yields CSVGQGNTEAFF.

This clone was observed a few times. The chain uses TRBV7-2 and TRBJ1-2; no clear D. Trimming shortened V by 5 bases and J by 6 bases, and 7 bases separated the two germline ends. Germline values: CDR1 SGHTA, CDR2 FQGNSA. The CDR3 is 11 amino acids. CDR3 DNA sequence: TGTGCCAGCAGCCCAGCAGATGGCTACACCTTC. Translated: CASSPADGYTF.

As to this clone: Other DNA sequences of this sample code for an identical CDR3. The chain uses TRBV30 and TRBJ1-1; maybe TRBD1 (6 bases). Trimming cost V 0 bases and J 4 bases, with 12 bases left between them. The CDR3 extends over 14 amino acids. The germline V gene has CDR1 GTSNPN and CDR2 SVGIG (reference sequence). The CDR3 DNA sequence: TGTGCCTGGAGTGTAGGGGGAATTGGCACTGAAGCTTTCTTT. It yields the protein CAWSVGGIGTEAFF.

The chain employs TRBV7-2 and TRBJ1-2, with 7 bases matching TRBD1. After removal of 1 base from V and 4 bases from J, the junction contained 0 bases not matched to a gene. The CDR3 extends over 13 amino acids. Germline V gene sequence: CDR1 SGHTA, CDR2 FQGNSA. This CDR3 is CASSLGTGYGYTF. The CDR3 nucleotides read TGTGCCAGCAGCTTAGGGACAGGCTATGGCTACACCTTC.

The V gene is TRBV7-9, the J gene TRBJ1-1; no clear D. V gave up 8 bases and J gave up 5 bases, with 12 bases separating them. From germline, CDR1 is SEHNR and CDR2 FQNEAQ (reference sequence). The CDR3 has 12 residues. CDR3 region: CASLRMGTEAFF. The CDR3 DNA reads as TGTGCCAGCTTACGGATGGGGACTGAAGCTTTCTTT.

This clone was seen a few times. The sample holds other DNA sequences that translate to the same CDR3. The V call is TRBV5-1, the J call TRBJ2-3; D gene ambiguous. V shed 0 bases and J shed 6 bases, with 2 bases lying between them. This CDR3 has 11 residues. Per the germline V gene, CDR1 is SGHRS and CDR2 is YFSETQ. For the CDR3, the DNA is TGCGCCAGCAGCTTGGACGATACGCAGTATTTT. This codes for CASSLDDTQYF. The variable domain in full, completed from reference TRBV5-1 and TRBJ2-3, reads KAGVTQTPRYLIKTRGQQVTLSCSPISGHRSVSWYQQTPGQGLQFLFEYFSETQRNKGNFPGRFSGRQFSNSRSEMNVSTLELGDSALYLCASSLDDTQYFGPGTRLTVL.

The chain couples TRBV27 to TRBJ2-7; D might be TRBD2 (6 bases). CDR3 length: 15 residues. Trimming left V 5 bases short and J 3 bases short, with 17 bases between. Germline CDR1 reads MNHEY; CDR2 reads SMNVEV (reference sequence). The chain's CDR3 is CASSLREVRSYEQYF. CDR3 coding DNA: TGTGCCAGCAGTCTCAGGGAGGTCAGGAGCTACGAGCAGTACTTC.

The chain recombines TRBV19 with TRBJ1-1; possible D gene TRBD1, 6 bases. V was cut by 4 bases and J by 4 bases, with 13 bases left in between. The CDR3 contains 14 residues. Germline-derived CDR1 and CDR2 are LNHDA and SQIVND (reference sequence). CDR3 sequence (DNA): TGTGCCAGTAGTAGGACAGTGGGGGCCACTGAAGCTTTCTTT. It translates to CASSRTVGATEAFF.

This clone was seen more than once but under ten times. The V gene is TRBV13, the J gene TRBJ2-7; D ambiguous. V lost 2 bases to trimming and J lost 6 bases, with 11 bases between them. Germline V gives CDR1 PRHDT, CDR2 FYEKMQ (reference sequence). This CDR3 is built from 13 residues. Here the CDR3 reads CASSLLVTVEQYF. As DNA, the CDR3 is TGTGCCAGCAGCTTACTAGTTACGGTCGAGCAGTACTTC.

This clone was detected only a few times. This chain's CDR3 is CASSPPQNNYGYTF. DNA for the CDR3: TGTGCCAGCTCACCACCGCAGAATAACTATGGCTACACCTTC. The genes are TRBV18 and TRBJ1-2; D unresolved. Per germline, CDR1 KGHSH and CDR2 LQKENI. Trimming cost V 0 bases and J 1 base, with 6 bases left between them. CDR3 size: 14 residues.

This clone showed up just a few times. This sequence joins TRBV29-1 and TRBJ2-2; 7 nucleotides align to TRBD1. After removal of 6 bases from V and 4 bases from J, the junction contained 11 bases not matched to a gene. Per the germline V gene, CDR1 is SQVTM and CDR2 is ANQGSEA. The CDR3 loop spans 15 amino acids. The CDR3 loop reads CSVLLDRTSTGELFF. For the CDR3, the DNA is TGCAGCGTCTTGTTGGACAGGACATCCACCGGGGAGCTGTTTTTT.

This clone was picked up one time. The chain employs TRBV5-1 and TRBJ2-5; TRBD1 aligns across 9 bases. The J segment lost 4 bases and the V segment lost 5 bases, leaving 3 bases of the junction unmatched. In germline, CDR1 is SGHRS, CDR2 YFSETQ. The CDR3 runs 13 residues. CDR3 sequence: CASRTGGGETQYF. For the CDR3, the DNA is TGCGCCAGCAGAACAGGGGGCGGAGAGACCCAGTACTTC.

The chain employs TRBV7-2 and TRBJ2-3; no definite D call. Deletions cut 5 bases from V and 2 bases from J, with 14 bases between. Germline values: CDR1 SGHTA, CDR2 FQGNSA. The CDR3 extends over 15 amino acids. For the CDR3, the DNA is TGTGCCAGCAGCCGGTTTTTGTTGCCCACAGATACGCAGTATTTT. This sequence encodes CASSRFLLPTDTQYF.

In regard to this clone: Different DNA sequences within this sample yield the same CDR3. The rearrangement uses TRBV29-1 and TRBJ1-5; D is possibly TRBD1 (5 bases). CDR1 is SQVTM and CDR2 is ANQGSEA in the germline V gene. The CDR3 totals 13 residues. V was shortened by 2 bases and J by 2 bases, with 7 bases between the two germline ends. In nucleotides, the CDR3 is TGCAGCGTTGAACAGGGACGCAATCAGCCCCAGCATTTT. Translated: CSVEQGRNQPQHF. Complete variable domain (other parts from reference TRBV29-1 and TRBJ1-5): SAVISQKPSRDICQRGTSLTIQCQVDSQVTMMFWYRQQPGQSLTLIATANQGSEATYESGFVIDKFPISRPNLTFSTLTVSNMSPEDSSIYLCSVEQGRNQPQHFGDGTRLSIL.

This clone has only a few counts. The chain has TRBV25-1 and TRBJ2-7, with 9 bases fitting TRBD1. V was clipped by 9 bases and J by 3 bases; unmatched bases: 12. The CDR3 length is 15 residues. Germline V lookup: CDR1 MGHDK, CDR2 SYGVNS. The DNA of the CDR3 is TGTGCCAGAAGAGGGGGAGGACAGGGGAGCTACGAGCAGTACTTC. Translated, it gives CARRGGGQGSYEQYF.

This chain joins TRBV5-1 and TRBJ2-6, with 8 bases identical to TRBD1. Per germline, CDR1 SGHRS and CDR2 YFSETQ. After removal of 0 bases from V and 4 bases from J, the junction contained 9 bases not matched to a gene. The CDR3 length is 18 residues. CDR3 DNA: TGCGCCAGCAGCTTGGCGGGACAGGTCGCGTCCGGGGCCAACGTCCTGACTTTC. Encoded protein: CASSLAGQVASGANVLTF.

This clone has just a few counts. CDR3: CASSFGDRANYGYTF. In nucleotides, the CDR3 is TGCGCCAGCAGCTTTGGTGACAGAGCTAACTATGGCTACACCTTC. This chain connects TRBV5-1 to TRBJ1-2; TRBD1 is a possible D gene (5 bases). The CDR3 sequence is 15 residues long. Deletions cut 2 bases from V and 0 bases from J, with 11 bases between. In germline, CDR1 is SGHRS, CDR2 YFSETQ.

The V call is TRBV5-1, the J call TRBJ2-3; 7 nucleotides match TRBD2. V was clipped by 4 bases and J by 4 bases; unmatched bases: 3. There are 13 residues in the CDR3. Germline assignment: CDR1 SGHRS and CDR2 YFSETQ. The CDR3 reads CASSREVPDTQYF. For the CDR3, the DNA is TGCGCCAGCAGCCGGGAGGTCCCAGATACGCAGTATTTT.

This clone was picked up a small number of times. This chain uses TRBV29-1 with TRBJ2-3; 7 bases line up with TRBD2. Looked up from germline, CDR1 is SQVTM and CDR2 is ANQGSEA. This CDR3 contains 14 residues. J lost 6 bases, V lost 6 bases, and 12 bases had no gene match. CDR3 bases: TGCAGCGTCCAGAGCGGGGCGGCGTTGGATACGCAGTATTTT. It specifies CSVQSGAALDTQYF.

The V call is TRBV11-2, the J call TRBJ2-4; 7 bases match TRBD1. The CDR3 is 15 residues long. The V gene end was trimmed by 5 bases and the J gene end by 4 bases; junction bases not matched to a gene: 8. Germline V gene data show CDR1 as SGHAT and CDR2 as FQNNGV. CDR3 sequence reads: CASSRPGTAKNIQYF. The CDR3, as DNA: TGTGCCAGCAGCCGCCCTGGGACAGCAAAAAACATTCAGTACTTC.